The clone carrying this T cell receptor beta chain was observed a few times. Its antigen is unidentified. TCRdb re-called the 5' RACE reads through MiXCR, storing one row per CDR3 protein. The table includes hundreds of thousands of distinct CDR3 sequences, less than 25% detected once. This sample stems from a study of T-cell memory formation after mild COVID-19. General study results and limits: Confirmation was lacking for SARS-CoV-2 specificity of second-wave clones that peaked on day 37.

The V gene's germline CDR1 is SGHRS and CDR2 YFSETQ. Unmatched junction bases numbered 0, after V lost 4 bases and J lost 1 base. The length of the CDR3 is 13 residues. This clonotype was sampled from an adult woman who had mild COVID-19 (a few samples of this study predate the infection). Cell type and time point are not known. This chain joins TRBV5-1 and TRBJ2-3, with 7 bases that match TRBD1. Input material: PBMCs or a T cell subset sorted from them (not recorded which). In DNA form, the CDR3 reads TGCGCCAGCAGCACAGGGGGCACAGATACGCAGTATTTT. Translated: CASSTGGTDTQYF.